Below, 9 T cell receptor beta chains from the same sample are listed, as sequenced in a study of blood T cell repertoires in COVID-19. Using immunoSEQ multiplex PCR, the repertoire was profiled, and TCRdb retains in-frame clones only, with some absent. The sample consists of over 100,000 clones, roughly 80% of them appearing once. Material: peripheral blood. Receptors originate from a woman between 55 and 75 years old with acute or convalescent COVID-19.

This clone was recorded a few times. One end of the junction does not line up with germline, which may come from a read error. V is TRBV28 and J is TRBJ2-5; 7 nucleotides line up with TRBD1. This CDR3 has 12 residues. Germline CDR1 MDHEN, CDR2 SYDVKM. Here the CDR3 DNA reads TGTGCCAGCAGTCAACTCCGACAGGGCCAAGACTTC. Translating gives CASSQLRQGQDF.

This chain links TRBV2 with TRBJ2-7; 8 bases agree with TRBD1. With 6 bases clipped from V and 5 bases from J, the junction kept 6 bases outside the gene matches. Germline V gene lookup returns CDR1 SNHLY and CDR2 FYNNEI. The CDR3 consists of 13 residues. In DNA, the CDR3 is TGTGCCAGCAGGGAGACAGGGGATAACGAGCAGTACTTC. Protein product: CASRETGDNEQYF.

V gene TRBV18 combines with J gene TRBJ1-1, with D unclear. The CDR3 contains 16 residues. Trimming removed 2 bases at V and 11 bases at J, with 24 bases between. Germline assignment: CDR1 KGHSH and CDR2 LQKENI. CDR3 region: CASSPDEGAAHLRAFF. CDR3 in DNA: TGTGCCAGCTCACCAGATGAGGGAGCCGCCCATTTAAGGGCTTTCTTT. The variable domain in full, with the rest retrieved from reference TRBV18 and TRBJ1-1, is NAGVMQNPRHLVRRRGQEARLRCSPMKGHSHVYWYRQLPEEGLKFMVYLQKENIIDESGMPKERFSAEFPKEGPSILRIQQVVRGDSAAYFCASSPDEGAAHLRAFFGQGTRLTVV.

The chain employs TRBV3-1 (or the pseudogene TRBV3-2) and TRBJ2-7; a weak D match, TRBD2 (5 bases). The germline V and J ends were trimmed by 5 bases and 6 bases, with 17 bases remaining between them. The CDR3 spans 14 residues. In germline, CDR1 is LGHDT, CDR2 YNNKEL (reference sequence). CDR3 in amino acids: CASSYSRTSSEQYF. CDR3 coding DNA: TGTGCCAGCAGCTACTCGCGGACTTCCAGCGAGCAGTACTTC.

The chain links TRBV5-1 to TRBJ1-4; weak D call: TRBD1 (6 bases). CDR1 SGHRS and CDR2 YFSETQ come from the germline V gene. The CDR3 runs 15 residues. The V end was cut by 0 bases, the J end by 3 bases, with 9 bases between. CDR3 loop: CASSLGTVPNEKLFF. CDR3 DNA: TGCGCCAGCAGCTTGGGGACAGTTCCTAATGAAAAACTGTTTTTT.

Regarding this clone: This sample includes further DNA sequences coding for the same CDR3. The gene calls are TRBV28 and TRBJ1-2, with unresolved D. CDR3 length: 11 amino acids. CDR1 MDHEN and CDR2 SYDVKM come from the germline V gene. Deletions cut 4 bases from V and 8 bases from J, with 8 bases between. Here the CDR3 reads CASSSLLGYTF. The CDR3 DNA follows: TGTGCCAGCAGTTCTCTCCTAGGCTACACCTTC.

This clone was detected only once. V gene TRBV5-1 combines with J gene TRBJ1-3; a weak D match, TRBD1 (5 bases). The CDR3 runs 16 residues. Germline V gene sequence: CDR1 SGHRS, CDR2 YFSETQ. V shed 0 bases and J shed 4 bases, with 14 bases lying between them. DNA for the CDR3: TGCGCCAGCAGCTTGGCAGGGTTGATGCGCGGAAACACCATATATTTT. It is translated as CASSLAGLMRGNTIYF.

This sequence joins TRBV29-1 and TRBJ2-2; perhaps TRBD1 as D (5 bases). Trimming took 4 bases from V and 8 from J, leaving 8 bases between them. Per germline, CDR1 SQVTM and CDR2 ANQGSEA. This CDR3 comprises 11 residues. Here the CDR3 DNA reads TGCAGCGTTGGGGGCCGGGGGGAGCTGTTTTTT. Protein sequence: CSVGGRGELFF.

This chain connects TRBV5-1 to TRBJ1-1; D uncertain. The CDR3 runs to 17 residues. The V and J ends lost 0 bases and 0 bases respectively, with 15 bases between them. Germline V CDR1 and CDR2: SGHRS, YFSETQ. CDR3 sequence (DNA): TGCGCCAGCAGCTTGGGCTTATGGGTCGGAGTGAACACTGAAGCTTTCTTT. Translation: CASSLGLWVGVNTEAFF.